Listed below are T cell receptor beta chains from one sample, sequenced in a study of response to subunit inactivated influenza vaccine. TCRdb processed the RT-PCR reads anew with MiXCR; each CDR3 protein has one entry. Here the sample spans fewer than 700,000 distinct CDR3 sequences, roughly 13% being singletons. The sequencing used PBMCs from blood, collected roughly 6 weeks after vaccination. The receptors here all came from a man between 50 and 59 years old who received an inactivated influenza vaccine. Each CDR3 is given with its conserved first and last residue. Each record gives: D gene, clone size, J gene, V gene, CDR3 protein, CDR3 DNA. D genes are given only for firm matches. Only some rows state a clone size, as once, few, many or a class for expanded clones.

>TRBD2|.|TRBJ2-1|TRBV11-1
CASSLAGTSYSHEQFF
TGTGCCAGCAGCTTAGCCGGGACTAGTTATTCCCATGAGCAGTTCTTC
>.|.|TRBJ2-1|TRBV4-3
CASSPDGSVRPDEQFF
TGCGCCAGCAGCCCTGATGGGTCCGTTAGACCGGATGAGCAGTTCTTC
>.|few|TRBJ2-3|TRBV21-1
CASSKIPAGGDTQYF
TGTGCCAGCAGCAAAATTCCAGCGGGGGGAGATACGCAGTATTTT
>.|few|TRBJ2-5|TRBV7-2
CASSPRIASQETQYF
TGTGCCAGCAGCCCCCGGATTGCGTCACAAGAGACCCAGTACTTC
>.|.|TRBJ2-5|TRBV4-3
CASSQDGLARETQYF
TGCGCCAGCAGCCAAGACGGGCTAGCCCGAGAGACCCAGTACTTC
>.|few|TRBJ1-1|TRBV28
CASSLGLGGNTEAFF
TGTGCCAGCAGTTTGGGTCTCGGGGGGAACACTGAAGCTTTCTTT
>TRBD1|few|TRBJ2-5|TRBV11-2
CASSWGQVDLWTQYF
TGTGCCAGCAGCTGGGGACAGGTAGACTTATGGACCCAGTACTTC
>TRBD2|.|TRBJ2-1|TRBV19
CATTAGANEQFF
TGTGCCACTACAGCGGGAGCCAATGAGCAGTTCTTC
>TRBD1|.|TRBJ2-7|TRBV3-1
CASSTGQGPYEQYF
TGTGCCAGCAGCACCGGACAGGGCCCCTACGAGCAGTACTTC
>.|.|TRBJ1-6|TRBV28
CASSLRPQGRNSPLHF
TGTGCCAGCAGTCTGCGGCCCCAGGGGAGGAATTCACCCCTCCACTTT
>.|.|TRBJ2-7|TRBV6-2/TRBV6-3
CASGGRIYEQYF
TGTGCCAGCGGGGGACGGATCTACGAGCAGTACTTC
>TRBD2|.|TRBJ2-2|TRBV7-7
CASSLGSSRTSGPTGELFF
TGTGCTAGCAGCTTAGGAAGCTCAAGGACTAGCGGACCCACGGGGGAGCTGTTTTTT
>.|few|TRBJ1-1|TRBV27
CASSPTFLLKVNTEAFF
TGTGCCAGCAGCCCTACGTTCTTACTAAAAGTGAACACTGAAGCTTTCTTT
>.|few|TRBJ1-3|TRBV3-1
CASSQGPGNTIYF
TGTGCCAGCAGCCAAGGTCCTGGAAACACCATATATTTT
>.|few|TRBJ2-2|TRBV2
CASELISNTGELFF
TGTGCCAGTGAGCTTATTTCGAACACCGGGGAGCTGTTTTTT
>.|.|TRBJ2-1|TRBV11-2
CASSFPLRGDEQFF
TGTGCCAGCAGCTTCCCCCTGAGGGGAGATGAGCAGTTCTTC
>.|.|TRBJ2-6|TRBV4-1
CASSQDLGANVLTF
TGCGCCAGCAGCCAAGACTTGGGGGCCAACGTCCTGACTTTC
>TRBD1|few|TRBJ2-7|TRBV25-1
CASSRTGGAEQYF
TGTGCCTCATCAAGAACAGGGGGCGCCGAGCAGTACTTC
>.|.|TRBJ2-5|TRBV4-2
CASSQEGGAQYF
TGTGCCAGCAGCCAAGAGGGTGGTGCCCAGTACTTC
>.|.|TRBJ2-2|TRBV4-3
CASSRARARAGELFF
TGCGCCAGCAGCCGAGCCCGGGCTAGGGCCGGGGAGCTGTTTTTT
>TRBD2|many|TRBJ2-5|TRBV4-3
CASSPGERGRQETQYF
TGCGCCAGCAGCCCCGGAGAGCGGGGACGCCAAGAGACCCAGTACTTC
>TRBD1|few|TRBJ2-1|TRBV5-1
CASNEQGAGNEQFF
TGCGCCAGCAATGAACAGGGGGCAGGCAATGAGCAGTTCTTC
>.|.|TRBJ1-4|TRBV2
CASRGQSLIEKLFF
TGTGCCAGCAGAGGACAGAGTCTGATTGAAAAACTGTTTTTT
>.|many|TRBJ2-5|TRBV6-5
CASSYSLVYGAQETQYF
TGTGCCAGCAGTTACTCATTAGTTTATGGGGCCCAAGAGACCCAGTACTTC
>.|many|TRBJ2-1|TRBV29-1
CSAGRGPSYNEQFF
TGCAGCGCCGGCAGGGGTCCGTCCTACAATGAGCAGTTCTTC
>.|few|TRBJ1-2|TRBV29-1
CSVEATGGYGYTF
TGCAGCGTTGAGGCGACTGGAGGCTATGGCTACACCTTC
>.|few|TRBJ2-3|TRBV4-2
CASSTRLSTDTQYF
TGTGCCAGCAGCACCCGACTCAGCACAGATACGCAGTATTTT
>TRBD1|many|TRBJ2-3|TRBV7-2
CASSSPGLRGTATQYF
TGTGCCAGCAGCTCGCCCGGGCTCAGGGGGACGGCTACGCAGTATTTT
>.|.|TRBJ2-7|TRBV12-3/TRBV12-4
CASSSGFGEQYF
TGTGCCAGCAGTTCAGGTTTTGGAGAGCAGTACTTC
>.|many|TRBJ2-5|TRBV20-1
CSARDFQGQETQYF
TGCAGTGCTAGAGATTTCCAGGGCCAAGAGACCCAGTACTTC
>TRBD2|.|TRBJ2-2|TRBV11-2
CASSLGGGLALVGTGELFF
TGTGCCAGCAGCTTAGGCGGGGGACTAGCATTGGTGGGCACCGGGGAGCTGTTTTTT
>.|few|TRBJ1-2|TRBV10-3
CAISDDSYGYTF
TGTGCCATCAGTGACGACAGCTATGGCTACACCTTC
>.|few|TRBJ1-5|TRBV7-2
CASSILGTAPSQKHF
TGTGCCAGCAGCATACTGGGCACCGCTCCCTCTCAGAAGCATTTT
>TRBD1|.|TRBJ1-2|TRBV5-4
CASSRNTGQGNYGYTF
TGTGCCAGCAGCCGGAATACGGGACAGGGGAACTATGGCTACACCTTC
>TRBD2|once|TRBJ2-3|TRBV7-9
CASSLASYGLESDTQYF
TGTGCCAGCAGCTTAGCGTCCTACGGACTAGAGTCCGATACGCAGTATTTT
>.|many|TRBJ1-1|TRBV5-1
CASSLASQGNTEAFF
TGCGCCAGCAGCTTGGCCAGTCAGGGGAACACTGAAGCTTTCTTT
>TRBD2|.|TRBJ2-1|TRBV15
CATSGRTSGGIEQFF
TGTGCCACCAGCGGGAGGACTAGCGGGGGAATTGAGCAGTTCTTC
>.|.|TRBJ2-7|TRBV7-9
CASSLGESEQYF
TGTGCCAGCAGCTTAGGAGAGAGCGAGCAGTACTTC
>.|.|TRBJ2-7|TRBV25-1
CASSKYLGRFYEQYF
TGTGCCAGCAGTAAATACCTTGGGAGGTTCTACGAGCAGTACTTC
>.|few|TRBJ2-5|TRBV7-9
CASSPGRADWTQYF
TGTGCCAGCAGCCCCGGCCGGGCAGATTGGACCCAGTACTTC
>.|.|TRBJ2-7|TRBV20-1
CSARARQAWDQYF
TGCAGTGCTAGAGCAAGACAGGCGTGGGATCAGTACTTC
>TRBD1|.|TRBJ2-7|TRBV5-5
CASSPRGGTGSDEQYF
TGTGCCAGCAGCCCACGTGGCGGGACAGGGAGCGACGAGCAGTACTTC
>.|.|TRBJ2-5|TRBV7-9
CASSVEGSQYF
TGTGCCAGCAGCGTAGAGGGATCCCAGTACTTC
>.|few|TRBJ2-7|TRBV3-1
CASSHGYEQYF
TGTGCCAGCAGTCATGGCTACGAGCAGTACTTC
>.|many|TRBJ2-1|TRBV6-5
CASSYDDSYNEQFF
TGTGCCAGCAGTTACGACGACTCCTACAATGAGCAGTTCTTC
>TRBD2|many|TRBJ2-7|TRBV5-1
CASSLGLAPDYEQYF
TGCGCCAGCAGCTTGGGACTAGCGCCGGACTACGAGCAGTACTTC
>TRBD1|.|TRBJ2-3|TRBV5-1
CASSDPQGADTQYF
TGCGCCAGCAGCGATCCACAGGGGGCGGATACGCAGTATTTT
>TRBD1|.|TRBJ2-2|TRBV7-6
CASSLAFYTGTALLGHTGELFF
TGTGCTAGCAGCTTAGCGTTCTATACCGGGACAGCACTCTTAGGACACACCGGGGAGCTGTTTTTT
>TRBD1|.|TRBJ2-1|TRBV5-1
CASSKTGTGYNEQFF
TGCGCCAGCAGCAAAACCGGGACAGGGTACAATGAGCAGTTCTTC
>.|.|TRBJ2-5|TRBV24-1
CATSGMGETQYF
TGTGCCACCAGTGGGATGGGAGAGACCCAGTACTTC
>.|many|TRBJ1-2|TRBV6-1
CASGKLGTYGYTF
TGTGCCAGCGGAAAGTTGGGAACCTATGGCTACACCTTC
>TRBD1|.|TRBJ2-5|TRBV20-1
CSAREGGQGIGETQYF
TGCAGTGCTAGAGAAGGGGGACAGGGGATCGGGGAGACCCAGTACTTC
>TRBD2|.|TRBJ2-5|TRBV5-1
CASSATSGRETQYF
TGCGCCAGCAGCGCGACTAGCGGGAGGGAGACCCAGTACTTC